A selection of T cell receptor beta chains follows, all from one sample in a study of blood T cell repertoires in COVID-19. Clones were sequenced by immunoSEQ multiplex PCR, and TCRdb holds only the in-frame ones, with some missing. The sample lists 350,000 or so clones, more than 75% occurring once. Input material: peripheral blood. These receptors were taken from a woman aged 30 to 39 with COVID-19, enrolled during active disease. CDR3s include the opening cysteine and the closing phenylalanine or tryptophan. The D gene is left open where the match is weak. Size is stated for part of the rows, as once, few or many counts, or as a class when the clone is expanded.

TRBV5-6	16	.	TRBD1	TRBJ2-1	TGTGCCAGCAGCTTGATCACAGGGGAGAACTACAATGAGCAGTTCTTC	CASSLITGENYNEQFF
TRBV7-9	14	.	.	TRBJ2-7	TGTGCCAGCAGCCCGGGTCCACTCTCCTACGAGCAGTACTTC	CASSPGPLSYEQYF
TRBV28	16	once	.	TRBJ2-1	TGTGCCAGCATGCCCCCGACGACAGGATCCTACAATGAGCAGTTCTTC	CASMPPTTGSYNEQFF
TRBV6-2/TRBV6-3	18	.	TRBD2	TRBJ2-3	TGTGCCAGCAGTTACCAGGGACTAGCGGGAGGCCCTCGGGATACGCAGTATTTT	CASSYQGLAGGPRDTQYF
TRBV5-4	13	.	.	TRBJ2-7	TGTGCCAGCCGGGACAACCTGGGGTACGAGCAGTACTTC	CASRDNLGYEQYF
TRBV24-1	14	.	.	TRBJ2-1	TGTGCCACCAGTGATATGGGGGCGCAAAATGAGCAGTTCTTC	CATSDMGAQNEQFF
TRBV6-2/TRBV6-3	14	.	.	TRBJ2-1	TGTGCCAGCAGTGGGTCGGGCTCCTACAATGAGCAGTTCTTC	CASSGSGSYNEQFF
TRBV11-2	15	.	TRBD2	TRBJ2-5	TGTGCCAGCAGCTCGCTAGCGGACTACCAAGAGACCCAGTACTTC	CASSSLADYQETQYF
TRBV28	12	few	.	TRBJ1-5	TGTGCCTGCCGCGGGGGAAATCAGCCCCAGCATTTT	CACRGGNQPQHF
TRBV30	13	.	TRBD2	TRBJ2-1	TGTGCCTGGAGTGCGCTAGCGGGAAGTGAGCAGTTCTTC	CAWSALAGSEQFF
TRBV14	16	.	TRBD2	TRBJ2-1	TGTGCCAGCAGCCAATCCCGGTGGACTAGCGGCGATGAGCAGTTCTTC	CASSQSRWTSGDEQFF
TRBV7-3	13	.	.	TRBJ2-5	TGTGCCAGCAGCTCACAGGGTTCCGAGACCCAGTACTTC	CASSSQGSETQYF
TRBV24-1	15	.	.	TRBJ2-1	TGTGCCACCAGTGATCCCACTGGTTCCTACAATGAGCAGTTCTTC	CATSDPTGSYNEQFF